The T cell receptor (beta chain) described here comes from a study of T-cell memory formation after mild COVID-19. Findings of the study overall: CD8+ contracting clones occupied EMRA, while CD4+ ones occupied mainly CM and EM.

As concerns this clonotype: Its antigen remains unidentified.

TCRdb re-analysed the 5' RACE reads in MiXCR, keeping a single row per CDR3 protein. The repertoire consists of over 450,000 distinct CDR3 sequences, with roughly 20% occurring once and the leading ten covering around 12%. Trimming left V 3 bases short and J 0 bases short, with 10 bases between. The CDR3 runs to 15 residues. This TCR was recovered from an adult woman who had mild COVID-19 (a few samples of this study predate the infection). Cell type and time point are not known. This chain connects TRBV12-3 or TRBV12-4 to TRBJ2-3; perhaps TRBD2 as D (5 bases). Specimen: PBMCs or a T cell subset sorted from them (not recorded which). The DNA of the CDR3 is TGTGCCAGCAGTTTTTTGCCGGGAAGCACAGATACGCAGTATTTT. It is translated as CASSFLPGSTDTQYF.